The sequence of this T cell receptor (beta chain) was determined in a study of Graves' ophthalmopathy and Graves' hyperthyroidism. The CDR3 extends over 13 amino acids. V was pared by 5 bases and J by 3 bases, with 3 bases of the junction left unmatched. Patients were diagnosed from clinical symptoms, serum thyroxine, TRAb, thyroid ultrasound and orbital computed tomography. Using RNA transcripts, the TCR beta CDR3 regions were amplified. An initial RT-PCR round employing HTBI primers preceded a second-round multiplex PCR. Each CDR3 protein is one row after TCRdb ran MiXCR on the multiplex PCR reads. Of about 210,000 distinct CDR3 sequences listed, under 30% are singletons. General study points: Ophthalmopathy progression prediction by the model yielded a sensitivity of about 68% and a specificity of roughly 74%.

On this clonotype itself: Antigen specificity is unknown.

The sequenced material came from peripheral blood. The source is a man aged 50 to 59 with Graves' ophthalmopathy. The rearrangement links TRBV12-3 or TRBV12-4 to TRBJ2-7; 8 nucleotides match TRBD2. CDR3 nucleotide sequence: TGTGCCAGCAGTCCTACTAGCGGCTACGAGCAGTACTTC. Translating it yields CASSPTSGYEQYF.